This T cell receptor (beta chain) was found in a study of technical replicates of blood from a handful of donors (TCRdb year 2017). Worth noting for this clone: The antigen it binds to is not known. Base qualities were left out, and no much larger clone turns up one base away.

The CDR3 goes from the cysteine to the phenylalanine over 15 residues. Just the 45-base CDR3 DNA is kept, in frame starting at base 1. V sheds 5 bases and J sheds 0 bases, leaving 14 bases between their ends. The germline V gene (reference sequence) supplies CDR1 SGHKS and CDR2 YYEKEE. The library was built by means of the immunoSEQ multiplex PCR assay. The table comes from immuneACCESS by way of TCRdb, which keeps in-frame sequences with V and J called. Part of the clones is missing from these tables; in studies checked, under half for an unresolved V gene and the rest for unknown reasons. This sample comprises about 66,000 clones, around 94% of them detected only once. 0.35% to 0.45% of the sample is held by the ten biggest clonotypes.

The sample taken for sequencing was T cells isolated from PBMCs. Recombination linked TRBV5-5 to TRBJ1-1, with the D segment identity uncertain. The sequence derives from a human donor in good health. CDR3 region: CASRFEAALNTEAFF. The nucleotide sequence reads as follows: TGTGCCAGCAGGTTCGAGGCAGCGCTGAACACTGAAGCTTTCTTT.